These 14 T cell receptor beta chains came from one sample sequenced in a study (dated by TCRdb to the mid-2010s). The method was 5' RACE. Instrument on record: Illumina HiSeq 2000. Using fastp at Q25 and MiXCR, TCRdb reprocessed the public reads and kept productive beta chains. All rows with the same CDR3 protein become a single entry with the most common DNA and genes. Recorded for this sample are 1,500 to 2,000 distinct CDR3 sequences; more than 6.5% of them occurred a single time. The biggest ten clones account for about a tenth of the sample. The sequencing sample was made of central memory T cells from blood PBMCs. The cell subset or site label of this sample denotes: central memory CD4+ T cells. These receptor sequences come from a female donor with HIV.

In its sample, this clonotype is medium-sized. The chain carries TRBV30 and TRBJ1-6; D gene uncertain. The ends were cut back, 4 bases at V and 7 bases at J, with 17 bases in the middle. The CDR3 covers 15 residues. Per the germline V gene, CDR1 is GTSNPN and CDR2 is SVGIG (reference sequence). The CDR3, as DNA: TGTGCCTGGACTACCCACCTCACCCCGAATTCACCCCTCCACTTT. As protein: CAWTTHLTPNSPLHF.

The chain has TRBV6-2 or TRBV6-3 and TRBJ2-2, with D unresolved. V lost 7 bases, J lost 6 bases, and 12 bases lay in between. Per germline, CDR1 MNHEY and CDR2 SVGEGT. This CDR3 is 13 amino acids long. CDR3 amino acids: CASKWGSAGELFF. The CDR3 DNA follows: TGTGCCAGCAAATGGGGTTCCGCCGGGGAGCTGTTTTTT.

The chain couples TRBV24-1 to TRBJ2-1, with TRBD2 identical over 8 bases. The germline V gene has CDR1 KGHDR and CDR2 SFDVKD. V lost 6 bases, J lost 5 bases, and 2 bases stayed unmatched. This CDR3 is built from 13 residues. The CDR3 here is CATSRGGHNEQFF. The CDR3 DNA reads TGTGCCACCAGTCGGGGGGGCCACAATGAGCAGTTCTTC.

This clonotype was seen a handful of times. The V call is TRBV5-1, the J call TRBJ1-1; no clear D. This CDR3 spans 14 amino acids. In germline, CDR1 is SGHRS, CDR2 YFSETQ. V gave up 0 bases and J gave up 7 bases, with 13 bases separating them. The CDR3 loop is CASSLDLGRSEAFF. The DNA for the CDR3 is TGCGCCAGCAGCTTGGACCTTGGGCGGAGTGAAGCTTTCTTT.

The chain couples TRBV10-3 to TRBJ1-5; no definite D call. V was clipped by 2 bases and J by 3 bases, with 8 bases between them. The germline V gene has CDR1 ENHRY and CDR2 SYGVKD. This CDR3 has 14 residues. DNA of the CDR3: TGTGCCATCAGTGAGCTGGGTGACAATCAGCCCCAGCATTTT. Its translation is CAISELGDNQPQHF.

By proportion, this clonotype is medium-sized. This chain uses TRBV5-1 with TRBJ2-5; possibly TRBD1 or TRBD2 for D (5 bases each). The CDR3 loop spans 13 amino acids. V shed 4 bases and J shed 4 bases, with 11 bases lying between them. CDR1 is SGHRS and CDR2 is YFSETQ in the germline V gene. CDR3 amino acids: CASSGGFGETQYF. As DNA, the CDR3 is TGCGCCAGCAGCGGGGGTTTTGGAGAGACCCAGTACTTC.

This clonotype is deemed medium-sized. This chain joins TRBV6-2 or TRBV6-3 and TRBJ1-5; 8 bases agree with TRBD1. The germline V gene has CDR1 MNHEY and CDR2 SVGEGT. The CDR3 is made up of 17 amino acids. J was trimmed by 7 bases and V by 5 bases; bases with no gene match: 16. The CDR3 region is CASSRFLGQGSDQPQHF. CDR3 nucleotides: TGTGCCAGCAGTCGATTTTTAGGACAGGGAAGCGACCAGCCCCAGCATTTT.

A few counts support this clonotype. The CDR3 DNA is TGTGCCAGCAGTCAGGTCAATGGCTACACCTTC. It yields the protein CASSQVNGYTF. The chain recombines TRBV28 with TRBJ1-2; D is unclear. Between the trimmed V and J ends, which lost 5 bases and 6 bases, there was a span of 7 bases. The CDR3 has 11 amino acids. CDR1 is MDHEN, CDR2 SYDVKM, per germline.

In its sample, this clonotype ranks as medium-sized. CDR3 amino acids: CASSQGSGFGQPQHF. The CDR3 DNA reads TGTGCCAGCAGCCAAGGGTCAGGGTTTGGGCAGCCCCAGCATTTT. The V and J genes are TRBV7-6 and TRBJ1-5, with a tentative D call TRBD1 (5 bases). The CDR3 has 15 residues. Germline-derived CDR1 and CDR2 are SGHVS and FNYEAQ. Trimming removed 5 bases at V and 7 bases at J, with 18 bases between. The entire variable domain, with the rest obtained from reference TRBV7-6 and TRBJ1-5, is as follows: GAGVSQSPRYKVTKRGQDVALRCDPISGHVSLYWYRQALGQGPEFLTYFNYEAQQDKSGLPNDRFSAERPEGSISTLTIQRTEQRDSAMYRCASSQGSGFGQPQHFGDGTRLSIL.

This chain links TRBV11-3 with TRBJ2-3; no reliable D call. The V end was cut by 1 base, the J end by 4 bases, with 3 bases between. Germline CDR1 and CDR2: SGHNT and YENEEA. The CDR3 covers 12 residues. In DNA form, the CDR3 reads TGTGCCAGCAGCTTAGGGCCAGATACGCAGTATTTT. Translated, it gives CASSLGPDTQYF.

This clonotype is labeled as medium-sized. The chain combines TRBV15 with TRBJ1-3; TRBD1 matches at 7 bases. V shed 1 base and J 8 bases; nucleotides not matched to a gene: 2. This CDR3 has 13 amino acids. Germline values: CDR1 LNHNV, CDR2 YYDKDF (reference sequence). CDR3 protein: CATSRGGTDTIYF. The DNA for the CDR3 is TGTGCCACCAGCAGAGGTGGGACAGACACCATATATTTT.

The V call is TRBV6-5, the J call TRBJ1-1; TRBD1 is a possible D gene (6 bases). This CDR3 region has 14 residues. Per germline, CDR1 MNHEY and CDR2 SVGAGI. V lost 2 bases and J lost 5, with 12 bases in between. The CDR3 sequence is CASSYSTRGTEAFF. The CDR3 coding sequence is TGTGCCAGCAGTTACAGCACTAGGGGGACTGAAGCTTTCTTT.

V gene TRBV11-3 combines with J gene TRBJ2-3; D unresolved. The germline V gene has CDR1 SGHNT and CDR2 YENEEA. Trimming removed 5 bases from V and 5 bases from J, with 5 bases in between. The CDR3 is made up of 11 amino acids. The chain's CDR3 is CASSLGDTQYF. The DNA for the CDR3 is TGTGCCAGCAGCCTCGGAGATACGCAGTATTTT.

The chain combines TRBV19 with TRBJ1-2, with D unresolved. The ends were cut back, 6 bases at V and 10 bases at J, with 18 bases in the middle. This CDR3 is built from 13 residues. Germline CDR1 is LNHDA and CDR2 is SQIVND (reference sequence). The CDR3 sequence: CASRFRTVPDYTF. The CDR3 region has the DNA TGTGCCAGTAGGTTCCGTACAGTTCCTGACTACACCTTC.